This TCR beta chain was sequenced during a study of long-term antiretroviral therapy in people with HIV. Survey-level immunoSEQ v3.0 assays were run. Clones were sequenced by immunoSEQ multiplex PCR, and TCRdb holds only the in-frame ones, with some missing. The sample shows around 26,000 clones, 82% of them seen only once. Every participant gave one or more pre-ART and two or more post-ART PBMC samples. The content of samples before DNA extraction was roughly 0.85-11 million cryopreserved PBMC. Note on this clone: The antigen remains undetermined.

This CDR3 is built from 13 residues. V lost 6 bases, J lost 3 bases, and 9 bases lay in between. Germline V lookup: CDR1 KGHSH, CDR2 LQKENI. Regarding the study as a whole: Upon ART, diversity increased but remained lower than transplant donor controls.

The sequence derives from a man aged 50-60 years with HIV. The chain couples TRBV18 to TRBJ2-4; D may match TRBD1 or TRBD2 (5 bases each). Material: unsorted PBMCs, obtained 2.9 years after starting antiretroviral therapy. This chain's CDR3 is CASSPGRKNIQYF. The CDR3 region has the DNA TGTGCCAGCTCCCCGGGACGCAAAAACATTCAGTACTTC.